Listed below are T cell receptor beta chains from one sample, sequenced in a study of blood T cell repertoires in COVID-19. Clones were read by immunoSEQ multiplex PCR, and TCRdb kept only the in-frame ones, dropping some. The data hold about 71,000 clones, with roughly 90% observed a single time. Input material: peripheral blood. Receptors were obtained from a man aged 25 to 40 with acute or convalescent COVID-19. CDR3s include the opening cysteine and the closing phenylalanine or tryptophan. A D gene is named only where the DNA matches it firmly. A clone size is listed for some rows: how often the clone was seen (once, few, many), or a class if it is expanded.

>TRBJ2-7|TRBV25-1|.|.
TGTGCCAGCAGTAGAACAGGGTACGAGCAGTACTTC
CASSRTGYEQYF
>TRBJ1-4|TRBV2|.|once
TGTGCCAGCAGTGAACTACAGGCTAATAATGAAAAACTGTTTTTT
CASSELQANNEKLFF
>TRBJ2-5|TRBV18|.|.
TGTGCCAGCTCACCTAATTTCAGGGGACCCAACCAAGAGACCCAGTACTTC
CASSPNFRGPNQETQYF
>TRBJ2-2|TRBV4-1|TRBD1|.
TGCGCCAGCAGTGGAACAGGGGGCGCGACCGGGGAGCTGTTTTTT
CASSGTGGATGELFF
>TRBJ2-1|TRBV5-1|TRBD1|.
TGCGCCAGCAGCCTCCTAGTAGGGGACAGGGTCCCCAATGAGCAGTTCTTC
CASSLLVGDRVPNEQFF
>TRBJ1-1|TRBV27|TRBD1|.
TGTGCCAGCAGTTTGACAGGGACCACTGAAGCTTTCTTT
CASSLTGTTEAFF
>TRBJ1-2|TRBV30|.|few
TGTGCCTGGAGGCCCGGGGTTAGTGATGGCTACACCTTC
CAWRPGVSDGYTF
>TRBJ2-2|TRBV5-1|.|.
TGCGCCAGCACCCCTTACCCGAGGAACACCGGGGAGCTGTTTTTT
CASTPYPRNTGELFF
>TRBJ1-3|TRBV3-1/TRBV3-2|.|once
TGTGCCAGCAGCCAAGCATTGAGCTCTGGAAACACCATATATTTT
CASSQALSSGNTIYF
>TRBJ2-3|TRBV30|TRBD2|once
TGTGCCTGGAGTGCTTTTGGGACTAGCGGGGGTAGCACAGATACGCAGTATTTT
CAWSAFGTSGGSTDTQYF
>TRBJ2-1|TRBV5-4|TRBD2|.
TGTGCCAGCAGCCTACGGACTAGCCATGAGCAGTTCTTC
CASSLRTSHEQFF
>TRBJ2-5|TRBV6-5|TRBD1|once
TGTGCCAGCAGTTACCGGGACAGGGGCCAAGAGACCCAGTACTTC
CASSYRDRGQETQYF
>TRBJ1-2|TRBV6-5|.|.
TGTGCCAGCAGTTACTCTCGCAGTGTTAACTATGGCTACACCTTC
CASSYSRSVNYGYTF
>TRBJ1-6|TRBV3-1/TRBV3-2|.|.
TGTGCCAGCAGCCAAGAAGGGGTACTCGATTCACCCCTCCACTTT
CASSQEGVLDSPLHF
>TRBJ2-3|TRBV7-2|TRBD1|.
TGTGCCAGCAGCTCTACCGGGACAGGGTTAAATACGCAGTATTTT
CASSSTGTGLNTQYF
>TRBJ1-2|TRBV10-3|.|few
TGTGCCATCAGCTCTGACCCTGGGAGCTATGGCTACACCTTC
CAISSDPGSYGYTF
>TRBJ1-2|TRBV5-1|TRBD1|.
TGCGCCAGCAGCGGGACAGTAAACTATGGCTACACCTTC
CASSGTVNYGYTF
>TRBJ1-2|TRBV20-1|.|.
TGCAGTGCTAGAGTAGAAGGCTACACCTTC
CSARVEGYTF
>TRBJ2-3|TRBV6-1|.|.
TGTGCCAGCAGTGAAAGCCACCTACGAGATACGCAGTATTTT
CASSESHLRDTQYF
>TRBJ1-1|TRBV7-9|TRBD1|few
TGTGCCAGCAGCTTCCCGACAGGGGGAATCACTGAAGCTTTCTTT
CASSFPTGGITEAFF
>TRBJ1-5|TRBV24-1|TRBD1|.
TGTGCCACCAGTGATTCGGGACAGGGGGCTGGTCAGCCCCAGCATTTT
CATSDSGQGAGQPQHF
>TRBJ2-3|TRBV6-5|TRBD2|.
TGTGCCAGCAGTTACAACGTAGCGGGAGCGGGAGATACGCAGTATTTT
CASSYNVAGAGDTQYF
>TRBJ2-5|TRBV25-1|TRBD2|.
TGTGCCAGCAGTGAACTGACTAGCGGGGGTGAGACCCAGTACTTC
CASSELTSGGETQYF
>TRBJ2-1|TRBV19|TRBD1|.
TGTGCCAGTAGTACCCGGACAGGGGGCTACAATGAGCAGTTCTTC
CASSTRTGGYNEQFF
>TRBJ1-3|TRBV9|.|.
TGTGCCAGCAGCCCCCCAACCCGGGGTCGGTACTCTGGAAACACCATATATTTT
CASSPPTRGRYSGNTIYF
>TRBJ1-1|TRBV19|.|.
TGTGCCAGTAGTATCCAGGGAGGGCACACTGAAGCTTTCTTT
CASSIQGGHTEAFF
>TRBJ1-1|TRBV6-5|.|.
TGTGCCAGCATCCTGCGGGGCAAGACTGAAGCTTTCTTT
CASILRGKTEAFF
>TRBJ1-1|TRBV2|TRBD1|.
TGTGCCAGCAGAACAGGGGGGAACACTGAAGCTTTCTTT
CASRTGGNTEAFF
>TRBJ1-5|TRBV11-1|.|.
TGTGCCAGCAGCCTCGATGGGGGGGAAGGGCAGCCCCAGCATTTT
CASSLDGGEGQPQHF
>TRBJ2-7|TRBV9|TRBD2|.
TGTGCCAGCAGCGTAGGATTGGGAGGGACTGACTTATCCTACGAGCAGTACTTC
CASSVGLGGTDLSYEQYF
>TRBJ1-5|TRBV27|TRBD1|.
TGTGCCAGCAGTTCCCGGGACAGTTATCAGCCCCAGCATTTT
CASSSRDSYQPQHF
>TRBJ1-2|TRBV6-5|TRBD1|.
TGTGCCAGCAGTACAGGGGGCCTATCCTATGGCTACACCTTC
CASSTGGLSYGYTF
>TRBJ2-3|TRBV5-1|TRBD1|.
TGCGCCAGCAGCTTGGCCTACCGGGACAGGGGGTTATGGGGCACAGATACGCAGTATTTT
CASSLAYRDRGLWGTDTQYF
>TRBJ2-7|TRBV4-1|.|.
TGCGCCAGCAGCCAAGGGGGGGAACCTCTCCGGAAGCAGTACTTC
CASSQGGEPLRKQYF
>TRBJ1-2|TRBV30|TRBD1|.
TGTGCCTGGAGTCGGGACAGGGGAGTGGATGGCTACACCTTC
CAWSRDRGVDGYTF
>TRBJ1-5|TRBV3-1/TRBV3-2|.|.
TGTGCCAGCGGCATTGGTCAGCCCCAGCATTTT
CASGIGQPQHF
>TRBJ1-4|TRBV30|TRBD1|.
TGTGCCTGGAGTCGACAGGGAGCGATGGAAAAACTGTTTTTT
CAWSRQGAMEKLFF
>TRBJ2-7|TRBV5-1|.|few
TGCGCCAGCAGCCCCCAACAGGCCTACGAGCAGTACTTC
CASSPQQAYEQYF
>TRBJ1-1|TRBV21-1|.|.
TGTGCCAGCAGCAAAGACCCCACACCCCCAGGGATCAAGGCTGAAGCTTTCTTT
CASSKDPTPPGIKAEAFF
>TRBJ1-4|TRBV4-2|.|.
TGTGCCAGCAGCCAAGATTCGGGGGGCAACGAAAAACTGTTTTTT
CASSQDSGGNEKLFF
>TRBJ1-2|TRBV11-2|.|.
TGTGCCAGCAGCTTATCTAGGTTTGGGGGCTACACCTTC
CASSLSRFGGYTF